This TCR beta chain was recovered during a study of OX40 agonist ivuxolimab in advanced cancers. TCRdb's table, derived via immunoSEQ multiplex PCR, lists solely in-frame clones and lacks some. The data hold about 60,000 clones, with 85% to 90% observed a single time. Blood draws occurred at baseline, cycle 4 day 1, and cycle 7 day 1. From germline, CDR1 is SGHRS and CDR2 YFSETQ. V lost 0 bases and J 0 bases, leaving 12 bases between the germline ends. This CDR3 contains 16 residues. General study results and limits: The study found that CD8+ T cells averaged more expanded clones than CD4+. Nonresponders included some who also had low normalized T-cell clonal expansion.

As to this clone: Its antigen is unidentified.

The receptor was derived from an adult with an advanced solid tumor such as melanoma, head and neck, liver or kidney cancer. Sequenced here: CD4+ or CD8+ T cells sorted from blood, sampled in a trial of the OX40 agonist ivuxolimab. The V gene is TRBV5-1, the J gene TRBJ1-1; D call uncertain. The CDR3: CASSLEYFSVNTEAFF. CDR3 sequence (DNA): TGCGCCAGCAGCTTGGAGTACTTTTCGGTGAACACTGAAGCTTTCTTT.